This TCR beta chain was found in a study of T cells in Graves' hyperthyroidism and ophthalmopathy. Study information: Peripheral blood collection took place at initial diagnosis, before any treatment. General study results and limits: Ophthalmopathy, as predicted by the model, came a median roughly 6.8 months after the prediction. Clonotypes that were expanded in thyroid above 0.001 mostly appeared in blood too.

Aged 18 to 65, the patients had hyperthyroidism that was newly diagnosed and had lasted under 2 months. Using RNA transcripts as the source, TCR beta CDR3 regions were amplified. HTBI primers were the set used in a first-round RT-PCR of the TCR CDR3. TCRdb itself ran the multiplex PCR reads through MiXCR, one entry per CDR3 protein. The sample lists some 300,000 distinct CDR3 sequences; 16% were seen once. This clonotype was recorded at least ten times. Its specificity is not known. This TCR was sampled from a man in his thirties or forties with Graves' hyperthyroidism. The sequenced sample was blood.

CDR3 nucleotide sequence: TGTGCCAGCAGCTTAGTCAAGCGACAGTACACCGGGGAGCTGTTTTTT. Translated, it gives CASSLVKRQYTGELFF. This chain joins TRBV11-2 and TRBJ2-2; D might be TRBD1 (5 bases). Germline loops: CDR1 SGHAT, CDR2 FQNNGV. Trimming took off 1 base at V and 3 bases at J, with 12 bases between the two ends. The CDR3 is made up of 16 amino acids.